These 14 T cell receptor beta chains came from one sample sequenced in a study of cytomegalovirus exposure and HLA in healthy donors. The PCR contained 60 Vbeta and 13 Jbeta primers. Some clones are missing from TCRdb's copy, which holds only in-frame ones; the method was immunoSEQ multiplex PCR. Its clone listing holds around 40,000 clones. Sequenced input: PBMCs. All receptors come from a human donor in good health.

This chain uses TRBV2 with TRBJ1-1, with D possibly matching TRBD1 (5 bases). V lost 4 bases, J lost 1 base, and 10 bases lay in between. The CDR3 length is 14 residues. Per germline, CDR1 SNHLY and CDR2 FYNNEI. Here the CDR3 DNA reads TGTGCCAGCAGTGGGGGCAGAGAGAACACTGAAGCTTTCTTT. Protein product: CASSGGRENTEAFF.

The chain joins TRBV9 to TRBJ2-2, with a possible D match to TRBD2 (6 bases). V was clipped by 0 bases and J by 3 bases, with 12 bases between them. The CDR3 length is 16 residues. The germline CDR1 and CDR2 sequences are SGDLS and YYNGEE. CDR3 residues: CASSVAAGRDTGELFF. The CDR3 nucleotides are TGTGCCAGCAGCGTAGCTGCGGGGCGCGACACCGGGGAGCTGTTTTTT.

The chain couples TRBV11-2 to TRBJ2-7, with 11 bases that match TRBD1. The germline CDR1 and CDR2 sequences are SGHAT and FQNNGV. V lost 7 bases, J lost 3 bases, and 11 bases stayed unmatched. This CDR3 spans 16 amino acids. The CDR3 region is CASNQGWDRGFYEQYF. The CDR3 DNA sequence: TGTGCCAGCAACCAGGGGTGGGACAGGGGGTTCTACGAGCAGTACTTC.

The CDR3 nucleotides are TGTGCCAGCAGCCAAAGACAGGGAGTCAATGAAAAACTGTTTTTT. It specifies CASSQRQGVNEKLFF. V and J are TRBV6-6 and TRBJ1-4, with 7 nucleotides matching TRBD1. Germline V lookup: CDR1 MNHNY, CDR2 SVGAGI (reference sequence). This CDR3 comprises 15 residues. Unmatched junction bases numbered 9, after V lost 6 bases and J lost 5 bases.

This chain links TRBV5-1 with TRBJ1-4; 12 positions match TRBD1. Per germline, CDR1 SGHRS and CDR2 YFSETQ. This CDR3 has 17 amino acids. The V segment lost 1 base and the J segment 8 bases; nucleotides outside the gene matches: 9. CDR3 in amino acids: CASSLRGQGATGEKLFF. The CDR3 nucleotides are TGCGCCAGCAGCTTGAGGGGACAGGGGGCGACGGGGGAAAAACTGTTTTTT.

J is TRBJ2-1 and V is TRBV27; TRBD2 agrees at 9 bases. V shed 2 bases and J 4 bases; nucleotides not matched to a gene: 3. Germline CDR1 and CDR2: MNHEY and SMNVEV (reference sequence). The CDR3 extends over 15 amino acids. This CDR3 is CASSLGSGGYNEQFF. In DNA, the CDR3 is TGTGCCAGCAGTTTAGGTAGCGGGGGATACAATGAGCAGTTCTTC.

About this clone itself: At the DNA level, this CDR3 is encoded by other sequences in the same sample as well. The rearrangement links TRBV7-8 to TRBJ1-6; D may be TRBD1 (6 bases). Germline lookup yields CDR1 SGHVS and CDR2 FQNEAQ. The CDR3 contains 15 residues. Trimming took off 1 base at V and 7 bases at J, with 11 bases between the two ends. The chain's CDR3 is CASSLGGGPNSPLHF. The CDR3 DNA reads as TGTGCCAGCAGCTTAGGTGGGGGCCCAAATTCACCCCTCCACTTT.

The chain recombines TRBV10-3 with TRBJ2-1; D remains unclear. V was cut by 0 bases and J by 9 bases, with 6 bases left in between. This CDR3 spans 12 amino acids. Germline loops: CDR1 ENHRY, CDR2 SYGVKD. CDR3: CAISESTREQFF. The CDR3 DNA follows: TGTGCCATCAGTGAGTCGACTCGTGAGCAGTTCTTC.

The chain links TRBV7-3 to TRBJ2-1; 11 bases are a match to TRBD2. V lost 5 bases to trimming and J lost 12 bases; unmatched junction nucleotides: 12. This CDR3 contains 15 residues. Germline assignment: CDR1 SGHTA and CDR2 FQGTGA. CDR3 in DNA: TGTGCCAGCAGCCTTACTCCGGGACTAGCGGCCGTGCAGTTCTTC. Translation: CASSLTPGLAAVQFF.

The chain combines TRBV5-1 with TRBJ2-1; 9 bases line up with TRBD1. Germline trimming cut 3 bases from V and 4 bases from J; bases unmatched to any gene: 8. The CDR3 is 16 amino acids. CDR1 and CDR2 from the germline V gene are SGHRS and YFSETQ. The CDR3 reads CASSSTGTGRYNEQFF. DNA for the CDR3: TGCGCCAGCAGCTCCACCGGGACAGGGCGTTACAATGAGCAGTTCTTC.

This rearrangement joins TRBV5-1 to TRBJ2-3, with 14 bases fitting TRBD2. Per germline, CDR1 SGHRS and CDR2 YFSETQ. The CDR3 consists of 17 residues. V dropped 4 bases and J dropped 2; count of bases not matched to a gene: 6. The CDR3 region is CASSLRGLAGDTDTQYF. CDR3 DNA sequence: TGCGCCAGCAGCCTTAGGGGACTAGCGGGGGACACAGATACGCAGTATTTT.

This chain joins TRBV6-1 and TRBJ2-7; 10 nucleotides match TRBD1. Germline CDR1 and CDR2: MNHNS and SASEGT. The V segment lost 1 base and the J segment 5 bases; nucleotides outside the gene matches: 14. CDR3 length equals 18 residues. CDR3 DNA sequence: TGTGCCAGCAGTGAAGGGCGGTTTGCGGGACAGGGGTTCCACGAGCAGTACTTC. Translation gives CASSEGRFAGQGFHEQYF.

The rearrangement uses TRBV9 and TRBJ1-1; 11 bases fit TRBD1. CDR1 is SGDLS, CDR2 YYNGEE, per germline. The CDR3 loop spans 16 amino acids. The V gene end was trimmed by 0 bases and the J gene end by 8 bases; junction bases not matched to a gene: 9. CDR3 residues: CASSVDLGQGVPEAFF. The CDR3 bases are TGTGCCAGCAGCGTAGACTTGGGACAGGGGGTCCCCGAAGCTTTCTTT.

The rearrangement uses TRBV7-3 and TRBJ1-1, with 12 bases aligning to TRBD1. Trimming took 5 bases from V and 3 from J; bases not matched to a gene: 7. Per the germline V gene, CDR1 is SGHTA and CDR2 is FQGTGA. The CDR3 is 16 amino acids. CDR3 region: CASSPGTGGEDTEAFF. The CDR3 nucleotides read TGTGCCAGCAGCCCCGGGACAGGGGGCGAGGACACTGAAGCTTTCTTT.